The 27 T cell receptor beta chains below come from one sample, sequenced in a study of cytomegalovirus exposure and HLA in healthy donors. Profiling relied on immunoSEQ multiplex PCR, and the TCRdb table lists in-frame clones only, not all of them. Of about 98,000 clones in the sample, about 94% were seen once. Sequencing was done on a sample of PBMCs. The receptors derive from a young woman in good health and CMV-seronegative.

The rearrangement uses TRBV29-1 and TRBJ2-3; 9 bases align to TRBD2. CDR3 size: 15 residues. CDR1 and CDR2 (germline): SQVTM, ANQGSEA. V shed 7 bases, J shed 1 base, and the junction held 9 bases outside the gene matches. This chain's CDR3 is CSARLADFRTDTQYF. CDR3 coding DNA: TGCAGCGCTCGACTAGCGGATTTCCGCACAGATACGCAGTATTTT.

This chain uses TRBV5-5 with TRBJ1-2, with TRBD1 matching over 8 bases. Per germline, CDR1 SGHKS and CDR2 YYEKEE (reference sequence). The length of the CDR3 is 15 residues. With V trimmed by 4 bases and J by 1 base, 6 bases remained unmatched. CDR3 DNA sequence: TGTGCCAGCAGCGGGGACAGGCTCTATAACTATGGCTACACCTTC. It is translated as CASSGDRLYNYGYTF. The complete variable domain, with remaining parts taken from reference TRBV5-5 and TRBJ1-2, reads DAGVTQSPTHLIKTRGQQVTLRCSPISGHKSVSWYQQVLGQGPQFIFQYYEKEERGRGNFPDRFSARQFPNYSSELNVNALLLGDSALYLCASSGDRLYNYGYTFGSGTRLTVV.

The V call is TRBV2, the J call TRBJ1-6; D call uncertain. The V end was cut by 10 bases, the J end by 7 bases, with 17 bases between. Germline lookup yields CDR1 SNHLY and CDR2 FYNNEI. The CDR3 covers 14 residues. The CDR3 loop is CATSQKGGNSPLHF. CDR3 in DNA: TGTGCCACCTCCCAGAAGGGCGGGAATTCACCCCTCCACTTT.

CDR3 region: CASTITGTGGEKLFF. CDR3 bases: TGCGCCAGCACCATCACCGGGACAGGGGGTGAAAAACTGTTTTTT. The rearrangement joins TRBV5-1 to TRBJ1-4; 11 bases align to TRBD1. V was pared by 6 bases and J by 7 bases, with 8 bases of the junction left unmatched. Germline values: CDR1 SGHRS, CDR2 YFSETQ. This CDR3 comprises 15 residues.

The chain joins TRBV7-2 to TRBJ2-3; 8 bases are a match to TRBD2. CDR3 length: 15 residues. V was pared by 4 bases and J by 4 bases, with 7 bases of the junction left unmatched. Germline-derived CDR1 and CDR2 are SGHTA and FQGNSA. The CDR3 here is CASSSGGIHPDTQYF. The CDR3 DNA follows: TGTGCCAGCAGCTCGGGGGGGATCCACCCAGATACGCAGTATTTT.

The V gene is TRBV29-1, the J gene TRBJ1-5; D is perhaps TRBD1 (5 bases). Deletions cut 6 bases from V and 7 bases from J, with 19 bases between. The CDR3 loop spans 14 amino acids. Germline CDR1 and CDR2: SQVTM and ANQGSEA. CDR3 bases: TGCAGCGTCGCCCCTACGGGGGTAGGCCAGCCCCAGCATTTT. Translated, it gives CSVAPTGVGQPQHF.

The genes are TRBV6-5 and TRBJ1-5; D not certain. Germline V gene lookup returns CDR1 MNHEY and CDR2 SVGAGI. This CDR3 is 13 amino acids long. The germline V and J ends were trimmed by 0 bases and 7 bases, with 7 bases remaining between them. The CDR3 DNA reads as TGTGCCAGCAGTTACTCGCCTACCCAGCCCCAGCATTTT. Translated, it gives CASSYSPTQPQHF.

V and J are TRBV4-1 and TRBJ1-2, with D possibly TRBD1 on 5 matching bases. Deletions cut 4 bases from V and 3 bases from J, with 15 bases between. Per the germline V gene, CDR1 is MGHRA and CDR2 is YSYEKL. The CDR3 totals 15 residues. CDR3 coding DNA: TGCGCCAGCAGCCGGGTAGGGAGGGGCGACTATGGCTACACCTTC. It codes for CASSRVGRGDYGYTF.

The rearrangement joins TRBV9 to TRBJ2-2; D remains unclear. Trimming shortened V by 0 bases and J by 3 bases, and 6 bases separated the two germline ends. This CDR3 contains 14 residues. Germline lookup yields CDR1 SGDLS and CDR2 YYNGEE. The CDR3 region has the DNA TGTGCCAGCAGCGTAGCGACTTACACCGGGGAGCTGTTTTTT. This gives the protein CASSVATYTGELFF.

The V gene is TRBV5-1, the J gene TRBJ2-6, with a tentative D call TRBD1 (6 bases). Germline V gives CDR1 SGHRS, CDR2 YFSETQ. This CDR3 is built from 19 residues. Between the trimmed V and J ends, which lost 2 bases and 1 base, there was a span of 19 bases. This CDR3 is CASSLAQGTQGSGANVLTF. In DNA, the CDR3 is TGCGCCAGCAGCTTAGCACAGGGAACCCAAGGGTCTGGGGCCAACGTCCTGACTTTC.

This clone has a single count. V usage is TRBV9 and J usage is TRBJ2-2, with D tentatively TRBD1 (6 bases). The CDR3 extends over 16 amino acids. V was shortened by 3 bases and J by 5 bases, with 17 bases between the two germline ends. Germline CDR1 is SGDLS and CDR2 is YYNGEE. The CDR3 sequence: CASSELPGHTTGELFF. The CDR3 nucleotides read TGTGCCAGCAGCGAACTACCGGGACACACAACCGGGGAGCTGTTTTTT.

The chain recombines TRBV9 with TRBJ1-5; D unresolved. There are 16 residues in the CDR3. Germline V gene data show CDR1 as SGDLS and CDR2 as YYNGEE. Trimming took 0 bases from V and 3 from J, leaving 13 bases between them. CDR3 DNA: TGTGCCAGCAGCGTAGGCGCCGGGAGTAACAATCAGCCCCAGCATTTT. Its protein product is CASSVGAGSNNQPQHF.

As regards this clone: Its ends do not fully match the called genes, so a read error is possible. This same CDR3 is encoded by further DNA sequences in the sample. The rearrangement joins TRBV6-5 to TRBJ1-2, with TRBD1 identical over 10 bases. Per the germline V gene, CDR1 is MNHEY and CDR2 is SVGAGI. This CDR3 has 13 residues. CDR3 DNA sequence: TGTGCTAGCACCCCGACAGGGGGCGTCGGCTACACCTTC. It codes for CASTPTGGVGYTF.

This chain joins TRBV7-2 and TRBJ2-5; tentatively, D is TRBD2 (5 bases). Germline V gene lookup returns CDR1 SGHTA and CDR2 FQGNSA. The CDR3 is made up of 12 amino acids. V lost 5 bases and J lost 7, with 11 bases in between. Here the CDR3 reads CASSPVGVTQYF. In DNA, the CDR3 is TGTGCCAGCAGCCCCGTCGGGGTGACCCAGTACTTC.

The chain employs TRBV6-6 and TRBJ2-2; TRBD2 matches 10 bases. J lost 8 bases, V lost 9 bases, and 9 bases had no gene match. The CDR3 is made up of 14 amino acids. Germline V gene data show CDR1 as MNHNY and CDR2 as SVGAGI (reference sequence). The CDR3 DNA reads TGTGCCAGTACCCCGGGACTAGCGTCTGGGGAGCTGTTTTTT. Translated, it gives CASTPGLASGELFF.

This chain connects TRBV7-9 to TRBJ2-5; the D gene is possibly TRBD1 (6 bases). Trimming took 0 bases from V and 9 from J, leaving 11 bases between them. This CDR3 comprises 13 residues. Germline assignment: CDR1 SEHNR and CDR2 FQNEAQ (reference sequence). CDR3: CASSLAGAQAQYF. As DNA, the CDR3 is TGTGCCAGCAGCTTAGCGGGGGCTCAGGCCCAGTACTTC.

The chain employs TRBV7-2 and TRBJ1-3; the D is unclear. Looked up from germline, CDR1 is SGHTA and CDR2 is FQGNSA. The CDR3 is 12 residues long. V dropped 5 bases and J dropped 9 bases, with 11 bases sitting between them. The chain's CDR3 is CASSTAGLTIYF. In nucleotides, the CDR3 is TGTGCCAGCAGCACGGCTGGGCTCACCATATATTTT.

The chain is built from TRBV21-1 and TRBJ2-7; the table's D call, TRBD1, has no DNA check behind it. TRBV21-1 is assigned pseudogene status. The CDR3 has 17 residues. CDR3 sequence: CASSKVSDIIPPYEQYF. The CDR3 coding sequence is TGTGCCAGCAGCAAAGTTTCGGACATAATCCCCCCCTACGAGCAGTACTTC.

The chain uses TRBV7-2 and TRBJ1-6, with D uncertain. CDR1 SGHTA and CDR2 FQGNSA come from the germline V gene. Trimming removed 2 bases from V and 8 bases from J, with 4 bases in between. There are 12 residues in the CDR3. The chain's CDR3 is CASSLQDSPLHF. For the CDR3, the DNA is TGTGCCAGCAGCTTACAGGATTCACCCCTCCACTTT.

This chain joins TRBV9 and TRBJ2-7; TRBD2 aligns across 7 bases. Germline assignment: CDR1 SGDLS and CDR2 YYNGEE. The CDR3 is made up of 14 amino acids. After removal of 0 bases from V and 3 bases from J, the junction contained 3 bases not matched to a gene. The CDR3 spells CASSVASGFYEQYF. The DNA of the CDR3 is TGTGCCAGCAGCGTAGCTAGCGGCTTCTACGAGCAGTACTTC.

This chain links TRBV5-1 with TRBJ1-1; weak D call: TRBD1 (5 bases). The CDR3 has 15 residues. Germline V gives CDR1 SGHRS, CDR2 YFSETQ. Trimming pared 7 bases from V and 3 bases from J, leaving 19 bases between. DNA for the CDR3: TGCGCCAGCGGGGGGATTTCAGGTGGGCACACTGAAGCTTTCTTT. Its translation: CASGGISGGHTEAFF.

V and J are TRBV6-5 and TRBJ2-7; TRBD2 is a possible D gene (5 bases). The length of the CDR3 is 13 residues. CDR1 is MNHEY, CDR2 SVGAGI, per germline. Trimming shortened V by 8 bases and J by 1 base, and 12 bases separated the two germline ends. This CDR3 reads CASGWRTSYEQYF. In DNA, the CDR3 is TGTGCCAGCGGGTGGAGGACGTCCTACGAGCAGTACTTC.

The V and J genes are TRBV7-9 and TRBJ1-2, with 7 positions matching TRBD1. CDR1 SEHNR and CDR2 FQNEAQ come from the germline V gene (reference sequence). V lost 3 bases to trimming and J lost 4 bases; unmatched junction nucleotides: 8. The CDR3 is 15 amino acids. Written as DNA, the CDR3 is TGTGCCAGCAGCTTGGCCGGACAGGAAGGCTATGGCTACACCTTC. Protein sequence: CASSLAGQEGYGYTF. Full variable domain (outside the CDR3, taken from reference TRBV7-9 and TRBJ1-2): DTGVSQNPRHKITKRGQNVTFRCDPISEHNRLYWYRQTLGQGPEFLTYFQNEAQLEKSRLLSDRFSAERPKGSFSTLEIQRTEQGDSAMYLCASSLAGQEGYGYTFGSGTRLTVV.

CDR3 sequence reads: CSVGLAGGRETQYF. The CDR3 coding sequence is TGCAGCGTTGGGCTAGCGGGGGGGCGCGAGACCCAGTACTTC. The V call is TRBV29-1, the J call TRBJ2-5; 12 positions match TRBD2. The V gene's germline CDR1 is SQVTM and CDR2 ANQGSEA. This CDR3 has 14 amino acids. V lost 4 bases and J lost 5; bases outside the gene matches: 5.

The chain has TRBV21-1 and TRBJ1-5. TRBV21-1 is termed a pseudogene. CDR3 size: 16 residues. The CDR3 protein is CASSNPPRGDNQPQHF. In nucleotides, the CDR3 is TGTGCCAGCAGCAACCCACCCCGGGGGGACAATCAGCCCCAGCATTTT.

The chain recombines TRBV9 with TRBJ2-3; D possibly corresponds to TRBD1 (6 bases). The CDR3 is 16 amino acids. Germline values: CDR1 SGDLS, CDR2 YYNGEE. V lost 4 bases and J lost 0, with 15 bases in between. CDR3 nucleotide sequence: TGTGCCAGCAGCCCCAGACAGGCTGCTAGCACAGATACGCAGTATTTT. It encodes CASSPRQAASTDTQYF.

This chain joins TRBV27 and TRBJ1-2; D is perhaps TRBD1 (6 bases). The CDR3 loop spans 14 amino acids. Trimming cost V 7 bases and J 4 bases, with 16 bases left between them. Germline V lookup: CDR1 MNHEY, CDR2 SMNVEV (reference sequence). The DNA for the CDR3 is TGTGCCAGCACCCCGGGGGGAGGGGGCTATGGCTACACCTTC. Its protein is CASTPGGGGYGYTF.